This TCR beta chain came from a study of blood T cell repertoires in COVID-19. Study information: Samples of COVID-19 (acute and convalescent) were obtained from the United States, Italy and Spain. In each case, the material was cDNA or gDNA derived from T cells, B-cell-depleted T cells, or PBMCs.

Germline V gene lookup returns CDR1 LNHDA and CDR2 SQIVND (reference sequence). The CDR3 sequence is 13 residues long. V dropped 5 bases and J dropped 5; count of bases not matched to a gene: 3. This clone was recorded a few times. Different DNA sequences within this sample yield the same CDR3. Resolution of symptoms, clearance, or two negative PCRs was present in recovered Cohort 3 donors. Original data processing: Estimation of nucleated cell counts relied on the amplification of reference gene primers. TCRdb's copy holds only in-frame clones and misses some; the assay was immunoSEQ multiplex PCR. D and trimming were read from the DNA, whereas the V and J calls and clone size are those reported in that table. Among roughly 330,000 clones listed, more than 75% were seen once.

This TCR derives from a young woman who had recovered from COVID-19. Material: PBMCs or T cells enriched from blood (not recorded which). The chain is built from TRBV19 and TRBJ2-7; 10 bases agree with TRBD2. CDR3 bases: TGTGCCAGTAGTCGAGGACTAGCGGACGAGCAGTACTTC. It encodes CASSRGLADEQYF.